This T cell receptor beta chain is from a study of graft-versus-host responses after intestinal transplantation. Overall study: The transplants performed in recipients were multivisceral, liver-intestinal, or isolated intestinal. Every one of the recipients received anti-thymocyte globulin induction and afterwards took tacrolimus and steroids for 3 to 4 years.

Data came from immunoSEQ multiplex PCR; TCRdb stores just in-frame clones and leaves some out. This sample carries 45,000 to 50,000 clones, around 90% of them seen once, and the ten largest clones take more than 2%. Findings and limits, study-wide: The recipient marrow held GvH clones, and some of them showed up first in ileum or blood. Early after transplant, HvG clones declined as circulating GvH clones peaked.

With regard to this clone: As yet, its antigen is unknown.

This specimen consisted of unstimulated CD4+ T cells sorted from spleen or lymph node cells, obtained before transplant. This clonotype originated in a human donor who was the organ donor for an intestinal transplant.

The CDR3 bases are TGTGCCTTCAGGGTAACCTATAATTCACCCCTCCACTTT. Amino acids: CAFRVTYNSPLHF. The chain links TRBV30 to TRBJ1-6, with D perhaps matching TRBD1 (5 bases). Germline lookup yields CDR1 GTSNPN and CDR2 SVGIG (reference sequence). This CDR3 region has 13 residues. Trimming pared 7 bases from V and 2 bases from J, leaving 9 bases between.